This passage covers 19 T cell receptor beta chains from one sample sequenced in a study of naive and memory T cell subsets. TCR cDNA received a 3' ligated oligonucleotide that carried a UMI. Amplification of ligated cDNA took four PCR rounds with SP2 and nested alpha and beta constant primers. TCRdb reprocessed the 5' RACE reads with MiXCR, giving one entry per CDR3 protein. The sample yields roughly 60,000 distinct CDR3 sequences, more than 7% seen once. These receptors all stem from a male donor in good health.

This clonotype was picked up a small number of times. The genes are TRBV11-3 and TRBJ2-1; D is unresolved. CDR1 is SGHNT and CDR2 is YENEEA in the germline V gene. V gave up 5 bases and J gave up 0 bases, with 11 bases separating them. This CDR3 spans 15 amino acids. The CDR3 here is CASSPTSSSYNEQFF. The CDR3 DNA is TGTGCCAGCAGCCCCACTTCGAGCTCCTACAATGAGCAGTTCTTC.

This clonotype occurred many times. The chain recombines TRBV27 with TRBJ1-1; D is possibly TRBD1 (6 bases). This CDR3 comprises 14 residues. Deletions cut 4 bases from V and 5 bases from J, with 14 bases between. Per germline, CDR1 MNHEY and CDR2 SMNVEV (reference sequence). The CDR3 spells CASSSPSQGTEAFF. For the CDR3, the DNA is TGTGCCAGCAGTTCTCCCTCACAGGGAACTGAAGCTTTCTTT.

This clonotype occurred many times. The chain links TRBV7-8 to TRBJ1-5; a possible D gene is TRBD1 (5 bases). Germline V CDR1 and CDR2: SGHVS, FQNEAQ. V dropped 1 base and J dropped 1 base, with 11 bases sitting between them. This CDR3 has 16 amino acids. The DNA for the CDR3 is TGTGCCAGCAGCTTAGGAGGAGGGGCGAGCAATCAGCCCCAGCATTTT. Translation gives CASSLGGGASNQPQHF. Full variable domain (remainder filled in from reference TRBV7-8 and TRBJ1-5): GAGVSQSPRYKVAKRGQDVALRCDPISGHVSLFWYQQALGQGPEFLTYFQNEAQLDKSGLPSDRFFAERPEGSVSTLKIQRTQQEDSAVYLCASSLGGGASNQPQHFGDGTRLSIL.

This clonotype was counted between two and nine times. The chain has TRBV19 and TRBJ1-1; a weak D match, TRBD1 (6 bases). Per the germline V gene, CDR1 is LNHDA and CDR2 is SQIVND (reference sequence). V dropped 7 bases and J dropped 1 base, with 19 bases sitting between them. The CDR3 is made up of 16 amino acids. The CDR3 nucleotides are TGTGCCAGTACCGCTTTCGGACAGCATTGGAACACTGAAGCTTTCTTT. Translation: CASTAFGQHWNTEAFF. Combining the CDR3 with reference TRBV19 and TRBJ1-1 gives the whole variable domain DGGITQSPKYLFRKEGQNVTLSCEQNLNHDAMYWYRQDPGQGLRLIYYSQIVNDFQKGDIAEGYSVSREKKESFPLTVTSAQKNPTAFYLCASTAFGQHWNTEAFFGQGTRLTVV.

This clonotype has only a few counts. The chain uses TRBV5-5 and TRBJ1-3; weak D call: TRBD1 (6 bases). The CDR3 covers 16 residues. Deletions cut 4 bases from V and 0 bases from J, with 14 bases between. CDR1 and CDR2 from the germline V gene are SGHKS and YYEKEE (reference sequence). CDR3 DNA sequence: TGTGCCAGCAGCCGGACAGACGCTGCCTCTGGAAACACCATATATTTT. Translation: CASSRTDAASGNTIYF.

This clonotype was recorded at least ten times. CDR3 in DNA: TGCGCCAGCAGCTTGGCGGAGAATCAGCCCCAGCATTTT. As protein: CASSLAENQPQHF. The chain is built from TRBV5-1 and TRBJ1-5; no firm D call. This CDR3 has 13 amino acids. The V end was cut by 0 bases, the J end by 4 bases, with 5 bases between. Germline V gene lookup returns CDR1 SGHRS and CDR2 YFSETQ.

This clonotype was found many times. V and J are TRBV7-9 and TRBJ1-2, with D possibly being TRBD1 (5 bases). Germline loops: CDR1 SEHNR, CDR2 FQNEAQ (reference sequence). The CDR3 has 14 amino acids. V gave up 1 base and J gave up 5 bases, with 11 bases separating them. CDR3 region: CASSLDKGSYGYTF. The CDR3 region has the DNA TGTGCCAGCAGCTTAGATAAGGGGTCATATGGCTACACCTTC.

This chain links TRBV6-5 with TRBJ2-7; D is perhaps TRBD1 or TRBD2 (5 bases each). The germline V gene has CDR1 MNHEY and CDR2 SVGAGI. Trimming took 9 bases from V and 5 from J, leaving 11 bases between them. The CDR3 is made up of 11 amino acids. The CDR3 bases are TGTGCCAGAATCGAGGGACACGAGCAGTACTTC. Its protein is CARIEGHEQYF.

This clonotype occurred many times. This rearrangement joins TRBV4-2 to TRBJ2-2; 9 bases fit TRBD2. Unmatched junction bases numbered 6, after V lost 0 bases and J lost 1 base. There are 18 residues in the CDR3. Germline loops: CDR1 LGHNA, CDR2 YNFKEQ. CDR3 coding DNA: TGTGCCAGCAGCCAAGACTTAGCGGGGGCCATGAACACCGGGGAGCTGTTTTTT. Amino acids: CASSQDLAGAMNTGELFF.

This clonotype has ten or more counts. The chain uses TRBV6-6 and TRBJ1-3; D might be TRBD1 (6 bases). Germline loops: CDR1 MNHNY, CDR2 SVGAGI (reference sequence). The CDR3 extends over 15 amino acids. V was cut by 4 bases and J by 2 bases, with 12 bases left in between. The CDR3 nucleotides read TGTGCCAGCAGTTCTAACAGGGCGACTGGAAACACCATATATTTT. Translation: CASSSNRATGNTIYF.

In its sample, this clonotype was seen many times. V gene TRBV19 combines with J gene TRBJ2-7, with 8 bases that match TRBD2. Germline CDR1 reads LNHDA; CDR2 reads SQIVND (reference sequence). With V trimmed by 4 bases and J by 3 bases, 8 bases remained unmatched. This CDR3 contains 15 residues. The CDR3 DNA sequence: TGTGCCAGTAGTAGTACTAGCGGAGGATACTACGAGCAGTACTTC. Its protein is CASSSTSGGYYEQYF.

This clonotype came up a few times. V usage is TRBV19 and J usage is TRBJ2-5; 8 nucleotides agree with TRBD1. This CDR3 region has 13 residues. CDR1 LNHDA and CDR2 SQIVND come from the germline V gene (reference sequence). The V segment lost 2 bases and the J segment 5 bases; nucleotides outside the gene matches: 1. The CDR3 loop is CASSIQGAETQYF. For the CDR3, the DNA is TGTGCCAGTAGTATACAGGGGGCGGAGACCCAGTACTTC.

This clonotype was found many times. V gene TRBV2 combines with J gene TRBJ1-6, with D maybe TRBD1 (6 bases). This CDR3 spans 15 amino acids. Germline CDR1 reads SNHLY; CDR2 reads FYNNEI. Trimming removed 3 bases from V and 2 bases from J, with 8 bases in between. The CDR3 DNA is TGTGCCAGCAGTGAGCAGGGGACCTATAATTCACCCCTCCACTTT. Translating it yields CASSEQGTYNSPLHF.

This clonotype has a handful of counts. This sequence joins TRBV5-1 and TRBJ1-4; D remains ambiguous. V lost 1 base and J 2 bases, leaving 9 bases between the germline ends. This CDR3 has 15 residues. CDR1 and CDR2 from the germline V gene are SGHRS and YFSETQ. The DNA of the CDR3 is TGCGCCAGCAGCTTGAACGCAGAGACTAATGAAAAACTGTTTTTT. It encodes CASSLNAETNEKLFF.

This clonotype was seen more than once but under ten times. The V gene is TRBV19, the J gene TRBJ2-7; 13 nucleotides align to TRBD2. In germline, CDR1 is LNHDA, CDR2 SQIVND (reference sequence). The CDR3 consists of 17 residues. V trimming: 5 bases; J trimming: 4 bases; junction bases outside the gene matches: 11. The CDR3 here is CASSPLTSGRARYEQYF. For the CDR3, the DNA is TGTGCCAGTAGTCCCCTCACTAGCGGGAGGGCCCGTTACGAGCAGTACTTC.

Many counts were recorded for this clonotype. The chain recombines TRBV6-2 or TRBV6-3 with TRBJ2-6; D gene unclear. Trimming removed 9 bases from V and 4 bases from J, with 7 bases in between. The CDR3 totals 12 residues. CDR1 is MNHEY, CDR2 SVGEGT, per germline. CDR3 in DNA: TGTGCCAGTACCTTGGGGGCCAACGTCCTGACTTTC. It is translated as CASTLGANVLTF.

V and J are TRBV10-3 and TRBJ2-1, with 9 bases aligning to TRBD2. V lost 0 bases and J lost 5; bases outside the gene matches: 2. There are 15 residues in the CDR3. CDR1 and CDR2 (germline): ENHRY, SYGVKD. The CDR3 region has the DNA TGTGCCATCAGTGAGTCGGCTAGCGGGAACAATGAGCAGTTCTTC. Amino acids: CAISESASGNNEQFF.

This clonotype was observed a few times. The rearrangement links TRBV3-1 to TRBJ2-3; D ambiguous. Germline V gene data show CDR1 as LGHDT and CDR2 as YNNKEL (reference sequence). The CDR3 extends over 13 amino acids. V gave up 0 bases and J gave up 4 bases, with 5 bases separating them. The CDR3 sequence: CASSQEGPDTQYF. DNA of the CDR3: TGTGCCAGCAGCCAAGAAGGCCCAGATACGCAGTATTTT.

This clonotype was detected only a few times. The chain carries TRBV5-1 and TRBJ2-1; D ambiguous. V lost 3 bases and J 2 bases, leaving 18 bases between the germline ends. Germline loops: CDR1 SGHRS, CDR2 YFSETQ. This CDR3 is 17 amino acids long. Written as DNA, the CDR3 is TGCGCCAGCAGCTCCCACCTCGGTTCGCGGACCTACAATGAGCAGTTCTTC. Translated, it gives CASSSHLGSRTYNEQFF.